This TCR beta chain was identified in a study of cytomegalovirus exposure and HLA in healthy donors (dated by TCRdb to 2016 to 2017). Looking at the study overall: In an earlier analysis of 450 to 750 of the donors, roughly 300 Gb of sequence data and approximately 100 million unique TCR beta sequences from 150 million to 200 million T cells were reported. A later analysis re-analyzed previously published TCR beta repertoires from 650 to 800 donors and added high-resolution HLA genotyping to study TCR occurrence patterns. Genome-wide SNP genotypes for about three fifths of the roughly 700 donors were used in a later genetic analysis, which treated that subset as a discovery cohort. To predict cytomegalovirus infection status, the study combined high-throughput TCR immunosequencing, statistical association of individual TCRs with disease status, and machine learning. The study profiled the T cell repertoires of under 850 subjects by immunosequencing and related them to cytomegalovirus serostatus. Roughly five DR-DQ haplotypes were handled as single units for association and clustering, since linkage in the cohort was strong. In the later analysis, no new phenotypic data were used to find candidate immune exposures; instead, reliance was placed on TCR beta sequences and their occurrence across donors. Among about 390 genotyped donors of the cohort, an average of around 240,000 unique TCR beta nucleotide sequences were sequenced per donor, roughly a sixth of them non-productive. Approximately 300 gigabases of sequencing data and around 80 million unique TCR sequences made up an early release that covered several hundred HLA-typed donors. The number of typed donors differed by locus: about 629-630 for A, B, C, DRB1 and DQB1; approximately 540 for DQA1; some 590 for DPA1; and some 470 for DPB1. Every discovery cohort repertoire had been produced on one sequencing platform. A separate validation cohort of over a hundred different subjects was used in addition to the approximately 670-subject first cohort. The study aimed to test whether cataloging public T cell receptors could reveal signatures of past pathogen exposure. Alongside the repertoire data, information on donor age, sex, ethnicity and CMV serostatus was compiled. In an earlier analysis of 587 of the donors, high-throughput TCR beta sequencing was used to judge whether each TCR beta V gene segment behaved as functional or pseudogenic. Of the approximately 400 genotyped donors, 75% to 85% were placed in the genetic ancestry cluster associated with self-reported Caucasian donors. Both class I and class II loci were covered by HLA typing, at four-digit resolution. General conclusions and limits of the study: The authors suggested that the approach could potentially be generalized to other disease states and immunological phenotypes. Across donors, most TCR sequences were observed very rarely, whereas some public TCRs were present in many individuals. In a later analysis, the rate of TCR association differed among HLA loci, with DRB1 alleles having the most associated TCRs and HLA-C alleles having the fewest. A few of the identified cytomegalovirus-associated TCR beta chains were confirmed in vitro to be specific for cytomegalovirus antigens. A later genetic analysis reported fewer N-insertions in productive TCRs among donors in an Asian-associated ancestry cluster than the roughly 700-donor mean. Some IMGT-functional V segments, including TRBV6-2 and TRBV6-3, could not be told apart with the 87-base-pair reads, so those segments were excluded. Because HLA typing was unavailable for some donors at each locus, only the typed subset was used in association tests. A later analysis found that most CMV-associated TCR beta chains appeared HLA-restricted, with HLA associations seemingly driven largely by CMV exposure. A further reported finding was that TCR beta sequences accurately predicted the HLA-A and HLA-B alleles for most subjects in the first cohort. According to a later analysis, parvovirus B19, influenza, CMV and Epstein-Barr virus appeared linked to several top co-occurrence clusters. Sequencing depth was assumed to be roughly uniform across donors in the presence/absence analyses, though that assumption may not hold. The cohort was sequenced for TCR beta chains only, and without alpha or paired-chain data the features that could be detected were limited. The earlier analysis of nearly 600 of the donors excluded 15 to 20 rarely observed V segments, including chromosome 9 orphons, because counts were too low. A cluster of highly shared sequence variants was judged likely to represent a technical artifact of the sequencing pipeline. Linkage disequilibrium might explain the correlated functional status among segregating V segments, but an unknown experimental factor could not be ruled out. In a later analysis, 16,951 TCR beta sequences were associated with specific HLA alleles at a false discovery rate of 0.05. When HLA alleles, especially DR and DQ, strongly co-occurred, TCR associations were difficult to assign to individual alleles. In a later genetic analysis, a missense DCLRE1C variant was associated with V-gene and J-gene trimming of TCR beta chains, and the association was replicated in an independent cohort. The classifier was reported to diagnose cytomegalovirus status with high specificity and sensitivity in both the original and validation cohorts. A total of fewer than 200 TCR beta chains were listed by the study as associated with cytomegalovirus. In a later analysis, HLA-associated TCR beta chains were found to be more clonally expanded and to have lower generation probabilities than equally common non-associated chains. For the cohort, immune exposure information was limited to CMV serostatus. In an earlier analysis of 450 to 750 of the donors, most TCR beta V segments appeared in productive rearrangements about 87% or about 30% of the time, broadly matching IMGT annotations.

Receptor libraries were prepared by the immunoSEQ multiplex PCR assay. The multiplex PCR relied on a mix of 60 forward primers for TCR Vbeta segments and 13 reverse primers for TCR Jbeta segments. The CDR3 region of rearranged TCR beta genes was amplified from genomic DNA with a multiplex PCR assay. The amplified TCR beta libraries were sequenced on the Illumina HiSeq System as 87-base-pair reads. The source study handled its data this way. A later analysis counted tens of millions of unique TCR beta chains across the 700 or so repertoires, and 10 million to 12 million of these chains were shared by at least two donors. A nearest-neighbor algorithm error-corrected the raw reads and collapsed the reads into unique sequences, merging closely related sequences to remove PCR and sequencing errors. Alignment of CDR3 sequences to IMGT reference sequences was used to assign V, D and J gene segments. Each retained sequence needed at least a six-nucleotide match to both a V gene segment and a J gene segment. A rearrangement counted as productive if the CDR3 had no stop codons and remained in frame with V and J, and every other rearrangement counted as non-productive. CDR3 was defined according to IMGT convention as the region running from the second conserved V-encoded cysteine to the conserved J-encoded phenylalanine. The earlier analysis of about 570 of the donors excluded any sequence lacking an unambiguous match to a single V gene segment. An earlier analysis of some 500 of the donors classified V segments as functional when productive rearrangements were above 56.7% and as segregating when the standard deviation between donors was above 5%. To diagnose cytomegalovirus status from the catalog of TCR beta chain sequences, a statistical classification framework was built. V and J gene assignment, in a later analysis, came from comparing TCR nucleotide sequences with IMGT/GENE-DB human TR gene sequences. The TCRdist pipeline was used in a later analysis to assign CDR3 sequences and most-parsimonious VDJ recombination scenarios. In a later analysis, each TCR beta chain was defined by its CDR3 amino acid sequence together with its V-gene family, and reads lacking a unique V-gene family were excluded. To address suspected cross-contamination and a sequencing artifact, a later analysis removed 450 to 700 highly shared, low-generation-probability nucleotide sequences. In a later analysis, a clonal expansion index for each public chain was calculated from normalized within-repertoire ranks of inferred template counts. In a later analysis, generation probabilities were computed using a VDJ recombination model fitted to out-of-frame rearrangements, and the results were checked against IGoR. A later analysis scored TCR-TCR, TCR-HLA and TCR-CMV co-occurrence with hypergeometric tests, applying a repertoire-size bias correction to TCR pairs. In a later analysis, false discovery rates were estimated by permuting HLA or CMV assignments 20 times. In a later analysis, co-occurring TCRs were grouped using DBSCAN, with TCRdist sequence similarity added in when clustering inside HLA-allele-positive subsets. Repertoires with fewer than 30,000 or more than 120,000 public chains were left out of co-occurrence clustering, as were roughly five repertoires with anomalous nucleotide sharing. What TCRdb holds here is the immuneACCESS table cut down to in-frame rearrangements. Part of the clones is not present; checked against another copy, under half of the missing clones reflect an unresolved V gene, and the others are unexplained. The V and J calls and clone size are taken from that table; D and trimming were inferred from the DNA. This sample is represented by about 110,000 clones; about three quarters of them were singletons. Roughly 0.79% of the sample belongs to the ten largest clones.

Regarding this clone: The antigen it binds to is not known. The record has no base qualities; no much larger clone is one base away.

The cohort consisted of some 670 healthy bone marrow donors. Cohort members were all nominally healthy when sampled, although unrecorded immune exposures were likely present. The donor was CMV seronegative and belonged to the group of more than 300 seronegative cohort members. A peripheral blood sample was collected from each donor, and TCR beta sequencing was performed on peripheral blood mononuclear cells. Genomic DNA was extracted from the blood cell samples with the Qiagen DNeasy Blood Extraction Kit. Trimming costs V 4 bases and J 6 bases, and their ends lie 13 bases apart. The CDR3 spans 15 residues, from the cysteine through the phenylalanine. The only DNA kept is the CDR3, 45 bases in frame from the first base. From a lookup of the germline V gene, CDR1 and CDR2 are MDHEN and SYDVKM.

The sequencing sample was made of PBMCs. The sequence came from a boy between 10 and 17 years old in good health and CMV-seronegative. The rearranged segments are TRBV28 and TRBJ1-6; tentative D gene TRBD1, with 5 bases matching. CDR3 loop: CASSSSGTFNSPLHF. The DNA sequence follows: TGTGCCAGCAGTTCATCTGGGACTTTTAATTCACCCCTCCACTTT.